This is a list of T cell receptor beta chains from one sample in a study of T cell repertoires in cytomegalovirus infection. In TCRdb, the reads were re-called with MiXCR into one record per CDR3 protein. Here the sample spans 680,000 or so distinct CDR3 sequences, around 31% being singletons. The antigens of these receptors remain unknown. Sequences were derived from cultured PBMCs, sampled from culture after CMV antigen stimulation. The receptors derive from a human donor in good health (CMV status not recorded). Some clones in this sample may be carry-over from other donors' samples. Both conserved end residues are part of each CDR3. A D gene is named only where the DNA matches it firmly. The size entry is marked missing in some rows and otherwise reads once, few, many or a size class.

clone_size d_call j_call v_call cdr3_aa cdr3_nt
few NA TRBJ2-1 TRBV4-3 CASSQGGSAEQFF TGCGCCAGCAGCCAGGGAGGAAGCGCCGAGCAGTTCTTC
few NA TRBJ1-1 TRBV7-8 CASSLDPRSFEAFF TGTGCCAGCAGCTTAGACCCTCGGTCTTTCGAAGCTTTCTTT
many TRBD1 TRBJ2-1 TRBV7-2 CASSLDGTGYNEQFF TGTGCCAGCAGCTTAGACGGGACAGGCTACAATGAGCAGTTCTTC
many TRBD2 TRBJ2-1 TRBV7-2 CASSGGGGPYVGFF TGTGCCAGCAGCGGGGGGGGAGGCCCGTATGTTGGGTTCTTC
NA NA TRBJ1-1 TRBV12-3/TRBV12-4 CASSPPGRLNTEAFF TGTGCCAGCAGTCCCCCCGGGAGACTGAACACTGAAGCTTTCTTT
NA NA TRBJ2-4 TRBV18 CASSPPPLKNIQYF TGTGCCAGCTCACCACCCCCCCTCAAAAACATTCAGTACTTC
few NA TRBJ1-2 TRBV4-1 CASSQPGLGRYGYTF TGCGCCAGCAGCCAACCAGGACTGGGGCGGTATGGCTACACCTTC
NA NA TRBJ1-1 TRBV29-1 CSVGVVWTASNTEAFF TGCAGCGTGGGCGTAGTTTGGACAGCTTCGAACACTGAAGCTTTCTTT
many NA TRBJ1-1 TRBV12-3/TRBV12-4 CASSPRPGVAFF TGTGCCAGCAGCCCCCGGCCAGGAGTAGCTTTCTTT
few TRBD1 TRBJ2-7 TRBV3-1 CASSHNAGQGSFSSYEQYF TGTGCCAGCAGCCACAACGCCGGACAGGGTTCCTTCAGCTCCTACGAGCAGTACTTC